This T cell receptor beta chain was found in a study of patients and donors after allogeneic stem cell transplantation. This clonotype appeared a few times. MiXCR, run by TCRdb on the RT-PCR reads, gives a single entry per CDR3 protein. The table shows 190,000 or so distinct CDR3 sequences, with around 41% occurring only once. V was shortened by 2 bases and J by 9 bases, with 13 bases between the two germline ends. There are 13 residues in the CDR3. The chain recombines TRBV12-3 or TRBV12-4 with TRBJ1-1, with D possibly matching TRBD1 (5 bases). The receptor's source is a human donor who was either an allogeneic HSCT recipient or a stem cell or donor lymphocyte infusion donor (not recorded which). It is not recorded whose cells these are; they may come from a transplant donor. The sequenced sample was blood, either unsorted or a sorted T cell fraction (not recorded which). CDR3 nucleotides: TGTGCCAGCAGTTTAAGCCGGGGGAGTAAAGCTTTCTTT. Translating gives CASSLSRGSKAFF.